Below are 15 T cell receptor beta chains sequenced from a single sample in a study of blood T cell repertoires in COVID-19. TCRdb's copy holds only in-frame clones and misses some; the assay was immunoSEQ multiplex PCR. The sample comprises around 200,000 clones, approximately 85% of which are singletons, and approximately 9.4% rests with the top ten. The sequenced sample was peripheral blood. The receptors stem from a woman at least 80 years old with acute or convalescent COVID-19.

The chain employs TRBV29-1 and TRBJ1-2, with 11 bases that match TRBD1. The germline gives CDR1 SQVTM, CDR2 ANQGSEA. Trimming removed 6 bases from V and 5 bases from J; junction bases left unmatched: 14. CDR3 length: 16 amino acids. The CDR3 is CSVDGQGASSGYGYTF. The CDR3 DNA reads TGCAGCGTGGACGGACAGGGGGCGTCCTCCGGATATGGCTACACCTTC.

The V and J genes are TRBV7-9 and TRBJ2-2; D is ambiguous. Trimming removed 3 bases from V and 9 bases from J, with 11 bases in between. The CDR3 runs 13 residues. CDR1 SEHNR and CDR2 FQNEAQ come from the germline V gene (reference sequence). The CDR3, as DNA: TGTGCCAGCAGCTTTGAGCTTTCCAGGGAGCTGTTTTTT. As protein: CASSFELSRELFF.

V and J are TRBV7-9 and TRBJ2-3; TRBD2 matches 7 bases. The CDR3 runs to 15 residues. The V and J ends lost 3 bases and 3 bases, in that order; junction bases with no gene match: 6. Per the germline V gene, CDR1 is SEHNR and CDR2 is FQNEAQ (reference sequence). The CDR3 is CASSFGLESTDTQYF. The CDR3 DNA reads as TGTGCCAGCAGCTTTGGACTAGAGAGTACAGATACGCAGTATTTT.

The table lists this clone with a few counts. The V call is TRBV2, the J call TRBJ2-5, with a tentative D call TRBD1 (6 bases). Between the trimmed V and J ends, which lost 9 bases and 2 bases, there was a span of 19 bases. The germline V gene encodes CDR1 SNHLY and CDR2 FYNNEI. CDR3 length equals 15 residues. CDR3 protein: CASTADGTLQETQYF. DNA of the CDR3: TGTGCCAGTACCGCGGATGGGACACTACAAGAGACCCAGTACTTC. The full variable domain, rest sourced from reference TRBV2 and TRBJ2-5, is EPEVTQTPSHQVTQMGQEVILRCVPISNHLYFYWYRQILGQKVEFLVSFYNNEISEKSEIFDDQFSVERPDGSNFTLKIRSTKLEDSAMYFCASTADGTLQETQYFGPGTRLLVL.

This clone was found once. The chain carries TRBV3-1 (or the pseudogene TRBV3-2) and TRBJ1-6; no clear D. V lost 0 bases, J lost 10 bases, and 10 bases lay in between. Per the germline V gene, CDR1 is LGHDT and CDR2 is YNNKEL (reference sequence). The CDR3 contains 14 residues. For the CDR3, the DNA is TGTGCCAGCAGCCAAGATTGGGGAGACTCACCCCTCCACTTT. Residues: CASSQDWGDSPLHF.

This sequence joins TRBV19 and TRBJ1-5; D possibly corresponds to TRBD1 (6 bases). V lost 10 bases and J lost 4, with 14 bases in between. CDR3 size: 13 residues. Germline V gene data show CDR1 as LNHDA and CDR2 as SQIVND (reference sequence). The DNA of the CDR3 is TGTGCCACCAGGGGCCAGGGGAATCAGCCCCAGCATTTT. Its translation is CATRGQGNQPQHF. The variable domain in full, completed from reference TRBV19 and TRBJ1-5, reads DGGITQSPKYLFRKEGQNVTLSCEQNLNHDAMYWYRQDPGQGLRLIYYSQIVNDFQKGDIAEGYSVSREKKESFPLTVTSAQKNPTAFYLCATRGQGNQPQHFGDGTRLSIL.

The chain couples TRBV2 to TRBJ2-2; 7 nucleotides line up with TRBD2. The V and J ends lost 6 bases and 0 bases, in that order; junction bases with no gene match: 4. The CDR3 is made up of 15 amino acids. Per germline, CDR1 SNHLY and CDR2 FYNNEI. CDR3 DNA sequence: TGTGCCAGCAGGGGGACTACGGCGAACACCGGGGAGCTGTTTTTT. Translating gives CASRGTTANTGELFF. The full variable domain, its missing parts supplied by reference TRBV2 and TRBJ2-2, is EPEVTQTPSHQVTQMGQEVILRCVPISNHLYFYWYRQILGQKVEFLVSFYNNEISEKSEIFDDQFSVERPDGSNFTLKIRSTKLEDSAMYFCASRGTTANTGELFFGEGSRLTVL.

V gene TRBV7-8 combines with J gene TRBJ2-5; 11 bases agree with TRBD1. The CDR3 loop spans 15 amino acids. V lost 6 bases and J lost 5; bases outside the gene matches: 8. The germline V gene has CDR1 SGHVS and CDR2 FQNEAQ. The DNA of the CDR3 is TGTGCCAGCAGTTTTGGACAGGGGGCTGGGGAGACCCAGTACTTC. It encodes CASSFGQGAGETQYF.

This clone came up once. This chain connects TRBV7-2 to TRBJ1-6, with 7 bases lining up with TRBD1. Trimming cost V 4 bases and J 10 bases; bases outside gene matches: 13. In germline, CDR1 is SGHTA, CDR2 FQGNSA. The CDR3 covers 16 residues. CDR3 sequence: CASSSSSTGRRSPLHF. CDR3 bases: TGTGCCAGCAGCTCCTCGTCGACAGGGCGGAGATCACCCCTCCACTTT.

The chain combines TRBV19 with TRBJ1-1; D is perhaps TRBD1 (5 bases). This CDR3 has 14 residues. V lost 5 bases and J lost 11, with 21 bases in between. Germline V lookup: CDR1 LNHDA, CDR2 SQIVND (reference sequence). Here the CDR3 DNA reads TGTGCCAGTAGTCCGGGACTGTACCCAACCCGGGCTTTCTTT. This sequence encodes CASSPGLYPTRAFF.

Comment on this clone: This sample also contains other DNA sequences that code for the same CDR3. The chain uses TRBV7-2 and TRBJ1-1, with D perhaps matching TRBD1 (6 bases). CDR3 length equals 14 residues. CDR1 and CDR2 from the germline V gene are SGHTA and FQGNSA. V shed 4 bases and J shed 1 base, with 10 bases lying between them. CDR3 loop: CASSSQGGNTEAFF. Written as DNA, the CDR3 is TGTGCCAGCAGCTCACAGGGTGGGAACACTGAAGCTTTCTTT.

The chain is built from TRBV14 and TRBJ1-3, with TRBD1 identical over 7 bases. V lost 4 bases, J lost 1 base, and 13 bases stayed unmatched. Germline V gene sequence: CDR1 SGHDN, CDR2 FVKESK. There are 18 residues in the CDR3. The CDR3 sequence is CASSLGASGTDSGNTIYF. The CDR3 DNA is TGTGCCAGCAGCCTCGGAGCCTCCGGGACAGATTCTGGAAACACCATATATTTT.

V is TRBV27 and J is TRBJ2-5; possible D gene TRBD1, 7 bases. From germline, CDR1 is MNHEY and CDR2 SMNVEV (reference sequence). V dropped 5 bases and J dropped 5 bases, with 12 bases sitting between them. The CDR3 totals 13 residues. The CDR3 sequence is CASSTGAGETQYF. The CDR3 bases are TGTGCCAGCAGTACAGGGGCGGGGGAGACCCAGTACTTC.

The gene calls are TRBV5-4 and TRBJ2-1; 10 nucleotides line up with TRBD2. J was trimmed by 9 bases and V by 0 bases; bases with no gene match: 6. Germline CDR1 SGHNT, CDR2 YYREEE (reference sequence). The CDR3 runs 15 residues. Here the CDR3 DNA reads TGTGCCAGCAGCTTGGGGGGGACTAGCGAGGCTGAGCAGTTCTTC. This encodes CASSLGGTSEAEQFF. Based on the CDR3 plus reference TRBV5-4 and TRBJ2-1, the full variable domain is ETGVTQSPTHLIKTRGQQVTLRCSSQSGHNTVSWYQQALGQGPQFIFQYYREEENGRGNFPPRFSGLQFPNYSSELNVNALELDDSALYLCASSLGGTSEAEQFFGPGTRLTVL.

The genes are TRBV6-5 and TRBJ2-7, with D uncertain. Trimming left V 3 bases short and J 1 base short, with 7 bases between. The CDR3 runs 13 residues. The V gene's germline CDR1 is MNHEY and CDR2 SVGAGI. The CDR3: CASSYSRSYEQYF. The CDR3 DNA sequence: TGTGCCAGCAGTTATAGCCGTTCCTACGAGCAGTACTTC.